This is a list of T cell receptor beta chains from one sample in a study of spatial heterogeneity in lung cancer. TCRdb independently ran MiXCR on the 5' RACE reads; one entry per CDR3 protein. The data contain around 500 distinct CDR3 sequences, roughly 35% of them seen just once; the ten biggest clones take up less than 35%. Specimen: lung tumor tissue, collected at surgery. The receptors derive from a male donor with early-stage non-small cell lung cancer. Both conserved end residues are part of each CDR3. D genes are given only for firm matches. A clone size is listed for some rows: how often the clone was seen (once, few, many), or a class if it is expanded.

>NA|TRBV27|hyperexpanded|TRBJ2-1
TGTGCCAGCAGTTTACCGGGAGAGGGCTACAATGAGCAGTTCTTC
CASSLPGEGYNEQFF
>NA|TRBV28|large|TRBJ1-5
TGTGCCAGCAGTCATCGGACCTCGGCCGCTTGGCCCCAGCATTTT
CASSHRTSAAWPQHF
>TRBD1|TRBV7-9|NA|TRBJ2-2
TGTGCCAGCAGCTTACGACAGGGGGTTAACACCGGGGAGCTGTTTTTT
CASSLRQGVNTGELFF
>TRBD1|TRBV20-1|large|TRBJ1-4
TGCAGTGCTAGAGATCAGGGACAGGGACTTGTTAATGAAAAACTGTTTTTT
CSARDQGQGLVNEKLFF
>NA|TRBV7-9|NA|TRBJ2-6
TGTGCCAGCAGCTTAGGCCCAGGGGCCACCTCTGGGGCCAACGTCCTGACTTTC
CASSLGPGATSGANVLTF
>TRBD1|TRBV4-1|NA|TRBJ2-4
TGCGCCAGCAGCCAGGCTCGACAGGGGGTGTCAAACATTCAGTACTTC
CASSQARQGVSNIQYF
>TRBD1|TRBV9|once|TRBJ2-3
TGTGCCAGCAGCTGGGACAGCCAAATCACAGATACGCAGTATTTT
CASSWDSQITDTQYF
>TRBD2|TRBV5-1|NA|TRBJ2-3
TGCGCCAGCAGCTTGTCGTCACTAGCGGGGCAGGATACGCAGTATTTT
CASSLSSLAGQDTQYF
>TRBD2|TRBV5-4|NA|TRBJ2-3
TGTGCCAGCAGCGCACTAGCGGGGGCTTTTAGCACAGATACGCAGTATTTT
CASSALAGAFSTDTQYF
>TRBD1|TRBV28|large|TRBJ2-7
TGTGCCAGCAGACTTCAAGGGGACAGATACTACGAGCAGTACTTC
CASRLQGDRYYEQYF
>NA|TRBV7-9|large|TRBJ2-1
TGTGCCAGCAGCTTACGGCAGCTCAATGAGCAGTTCTTC
CASSLRQLNEQFF
>NA|TRBV18|NA|TRBJ1-5
TGTGCCAGCTCACCCGTTCCCGCCGGGGCGTATAGCAATCAGCCCCAGCATTTT
CASSPVPAGAYSNQPQHF
>NA|TRBV11-3|NA|TRBJ1-1
TGTGCCAGCAGCTTTACAGGCCCGAACACTGAAGCTTTCTTT
CASSFTGPNTEAFF